Below are 10 T cell receptor beta chains sequenced from a single sample in a study of human thymus T cells. In corrective heart surgery, resections were taken, and these provided the thymus tissue. Data came from immunoSEQ multiplex PCR; TCRdb stores just in-frame clones and leaves some out. The sample gives fewer than 85,000 clones, 95% of which show up once; 0.03% to 0.035% is in the top ten. Material for sequencing was thymus tissue. These receptors all stem from a girl under three years old with a congenital heart defect but otherwise immunologically healthy.

The genes are TRBV28 and TRBJ1-1; tentatively, D is TRBD1 (5 bases). Between the trimmed V and J ends, which lost 2 bases and 10 bases, there was a span of 17 bases. Germline values: CDR1 MDHEN, CDR2 SYDVKM. The CDR3 extends over 14 amino acids. CDR3 sequence: CASSLGKSARGAFF. DNA of the CDR3: TGTGCCAGCAGTTTAGGTAAAAGTGCGAGGGGAGCTTTCTTT.

The chain uses TRBV28 and TRBJ1-4; a possible D gene is TRBD1 (6 bases). The germline CDR1 and CDR2 sequences are MDHEN and SYDVKM. V shed 8 bases and J shed 3 bases, with 13 bases lying between them. The CDR3 is 14 amino acids. CDR3 nucleotides: TGTGCCAGCGGGGGCGGGGAGGCTAATGAAAAACTGTTTTTT. It yields the protein CASGGGEANEKLFF.

The gene calls are TRBV4-1 and TRBJ2-7; D unclear. This CDR3 has 15 residues. In germline, CDR1 is MGHRA, CDR2 YSYEKL. The V end lost 1 base, the J end lost 4 bases, and 14 bases lay between the germline ends. CDR3 sequence: CASSQGNTHGYEQYF. The CDR3 coding sequence is TGCGCCAGCAGCCAAGGTAACACTCATGGGTACGAGCAGTACTTC.

The genes are TRBV27 and TRBJ2-7; 8 nucleotides agree with TRBD1. CDR1 and CDR2 (germline): MNHEY, SMNVEV (reference sequence). J lost 5 bases, V lost 3 bases, and 3 bases had no gene match. CDR3 length: 13 residues. CDR3 in amino acids: CASSFQTGDEQYF. For the CDR3, the DNA is TGTGCCAGCAGTTTCCAGACAGGGGACGAGCAGTACTTC.

The V and J genes are TRBV20-1 and TRBJ2-2; D gene unclear. Looked up from germline, CDR1 is DFQATT and CDR2 is SNEGSKA (reference sequence). The CDR3 spans 11 residues. V was trimmed by 3 bases and J by 5 bases, leaving 4 bases between them. CDR3 bases: TGCAGTGCTAGTAGGACCGGGGAGCTGTTTTTT. Encoded protein: CSASRTGELFF.

V usage is TRBV5-6 and J usage is TRBJ2-7; 7 bases line up with TRBD2. The CDR3 runs to 14 residues. Germline lookup yields CDR1 SGHDT and CDR2 YYEEEE. The V gene end was trimmed by 7 bases and the J gene end by 6 bases; junction bases not matched to a gene: 13. The CDR3 sequence: CASRHNRLAAEQYF. CDR3 coding DNA: TGTGCCAGCCGACACAACCGACTAGCCGCCGAGCAGTACTTC.

This chain connects TRBV14 to TRBJ2-2; TRBD2 matches 9 bases. After removal of 5 bases from V and 3 bases from J, the junction contained 7 bases not matched to a gene. Germline CDR1 SGHDN, CDR2 FVKESK. The CDR3 length is 16 residues. The CDR3 is CASSGGTSFYTGELFF. The CDR3 nucleotides are TGTGCCAGCAGCGGCGGGACTAGCTTTTACACCGGGGAGCTGTTTTTT.

The chain has TRBV5-4 and TRBJ2-1; maybe TRBD2 (5 bases). Germline assignment: CDR1 SGHNT and CDR2 YYREEE (reference sequence). The V end lost 2 bases, the J end lost 9 bases, and 9 bases lay between the germline ends. This CDR3 has 12 amino acids. CDR3 sequence: CASSFRSGEQFF. CDR3 in DNA: TGTGCCAGCAGCTTTCGGAGCGGTGAGCAGTTCTTC.

This chain connects TRBV7-4 to TRBJ1-1, with TRBD1 matching over 7 bases. The CDR3 extends over 19 amino acids. The germline V gene has CDR1 SGHVT and CDR2 SQSDAQ. J gave up 0 bases and V 4 bases, and 17 bases lay outside the gene matches. The CDR3 sequence: CASSYFPGTALDLNTEAFF. Here the CDR3 DNA reads TGTGCCAGCAGCTACTTCCCCGGGACAGCCCTGGACCTGAACACTGAAGCTTTCTTT.

J is TRBJ2-7 and V is TRBV11-2; D is uncertain. The V end lost 1 base, the J end lost 2 bases, and 6 bases lay between the germline ends. Germline assignment: CDR1 SGHAT and CDR2 FQNNGV. The CDR3 runs 13 residues. The CDR3 here is CASSLGVTYEQYF. The CDR3 nucleotides are TGTGCCAGCAGCTTAGGGGTTACCTACGAGCAGTACTTC. The full variable domain, its missing parts supplied by reference TRBV11-2 and TRBJ2-7, is EAGVAQSPRYKIIEKRQSVAFWCNPISGHATLYWYQQILGQGPKLLIQFQNNGVVDDSQLPKDRFSAERLKGVDSTLKIQPAKLEDSAVYLCASSLGVTYEQYFGPGTRLTVT.